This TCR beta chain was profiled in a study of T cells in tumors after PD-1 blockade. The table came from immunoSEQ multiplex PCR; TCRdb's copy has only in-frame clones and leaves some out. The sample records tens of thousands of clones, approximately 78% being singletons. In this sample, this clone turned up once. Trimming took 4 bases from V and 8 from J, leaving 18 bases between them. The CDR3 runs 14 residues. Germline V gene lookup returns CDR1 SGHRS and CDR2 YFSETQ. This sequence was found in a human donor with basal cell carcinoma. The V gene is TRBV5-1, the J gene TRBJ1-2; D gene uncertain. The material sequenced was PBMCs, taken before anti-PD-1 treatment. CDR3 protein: CASSLGEGVWGYTF. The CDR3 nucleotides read TGCGCCAGCAGCCTGGGCGAGGGTGTTTGGGGCTACACCTTC.